This section outlines one T cell receptor (beta chain) sequence together with its context. What it binds is not known. These data are taken from a study of T cell responses to AZD1222 COVID-19 vaccine. Broader study findings: The donors showed a predominance of white British ancestry and of females, with possible underestimation of clonal diversity. Seropositive status at baseline applied to only 5 to 7 AZD1222 recipients. Spike-specific TCR repertoires showed rising breadth and depth after two AZD1222 doses.

CDR1 and CDR2 (germline): MDHEN, SYDVKM. J lost 6 bases, V lost 6 bases, and 7 bases had no gene match. The CDR3 covers 14 residues. Produced via immunoSEQ multiplex PCR; TCRdb's table is partial and in-frame only. The data hold some 120,000 clones, with about 86% observed a single time. The rearrangement joins TRBV28 to TRBJ1-5; 8 bases are a match to TRBD1. This receptor was obtained from an adult who received the AZD1222 COVID-19 vaccine. Material: peripheral blood, obtained 28 days after the second AZD1222 dose. As DNA, the CDR3 is TGTGCCAGCAGCCGTATAGACAGGGGTCAGCCCCAGCATTTT. Protein sequence: CASSRIDRGQPQHF. The variable domain in full, completed from reference TRBV28 and TRBJ1-5, reads DVKVTQSSRYLVKRTGEKVFLECVQDMDHENMFWYRQDPGLGLRLIYFSYDVKMKEKGDIPEGYSVSREKKERFSLILESASTNQTSMYLCASSRIDRGQPQHFGDGTRLSIL.